Listed here is a single TCR beta chain. Its antigen is unknown. After removal of 6 bases from V and 0 bases from J, the junction contained 5 bases not matched to a gene. Looked up from germline, CDR1 is SNHLY and CDR2 is FYNNEI. The CDR3 totals 14 residues. This specimen comes from a study of blood T cells in healthy people across ages. The overall study: Template switching picked up about one barcoded beta molecule for each two T cells.

The second PCR ran about 6 to 12 cycles with a sample-barcoded 5' primer and J-beta primers. TCRdb passed the 5' RACE reads through MiXCR, listing each CDR3 protein once. The profile covers around 280,000 distinct CDR3 sequences, with roughly 27% appearing a single time and roughly 28% taken by the ten largest. Study conclusions and caveats: Diversity was estimated from one million T cells, and these estimates were considered underestimates. The donors' CMV status was not determined, possibly confounding changes in expanded clonotypes.

The receptor comes from a woman in her sixties or seventies in good health. Material for sequencing was blood. This rearrangement joins TRBV2 to TRBJ2-7; 7 positions match TRBD1. Written as DNA, the CDR3 is TGTGCCAGCAGGAAACAGGGGAGCTCCTACGAGCAGTACTTC. Translated: CASRKQGSSYEQYF. The variable domain in full, with the rest retrieved from reference TRBV2 and TRBJ2-7, is EPEVTQTPSHQVTQMGQEVILRCVPISNHLYFYWYRQILGQKVEFLVSFYNNEISEKSEIFDDQFSVERPDGSNFTLKIRSTKLEDSAMYFCASRKQGSSYEQYFGPGTRLTVT.